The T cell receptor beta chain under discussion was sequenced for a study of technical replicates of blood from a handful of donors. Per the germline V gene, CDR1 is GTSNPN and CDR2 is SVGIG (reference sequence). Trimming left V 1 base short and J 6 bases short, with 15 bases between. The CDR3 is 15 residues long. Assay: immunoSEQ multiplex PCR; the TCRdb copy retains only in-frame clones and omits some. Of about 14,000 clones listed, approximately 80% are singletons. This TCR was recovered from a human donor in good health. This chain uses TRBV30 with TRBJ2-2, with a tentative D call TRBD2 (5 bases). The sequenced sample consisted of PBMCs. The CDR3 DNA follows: TGTGCCTGGAGTGGAGCGGTCAGACACGCCGGGGAGCTGTTTTTT. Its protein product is CAWSGAVRHAGELFF.